One T cell receptor (beta chain) is described in this entry. Its target is not known. Clones were sequenced by immunoSEQ multiplex PCR, and TCRdb holds only the in-frame ones, with some missing. The repertoire holds some 270,000 clones, with approximately 86% as singletons. This entry comes from a study of cytomegalovirus exposure and HLA in healthy donors. Study-wide context: The 90 to 150 validation repertoires used a platform that matched the one used for the approximately 620 first-cohort repertoires, as a later analysis reported.

Points from the study as a whole: The authors confirmed in vitro that a few CMV-associated chains were specific for CMV antigens. It was reported that the classifier diagnosed cytomegalovirus status with high specificity and sensitivity in both the original and validation cohorts. Some public TCRs appeared in many individuals, while most sequences were rare.

The CDR3 sequence is 14 residues long. The ends were cut back, 10 bases at V and 0 bases at J, with 14 bases in the middle. Germline CDR1 MNHEY, CDR2 SMNVEV (reference sequence). The receptor was isolated from a woman aged 18-29 years in good health and CMV-seronegative. The chain employs TRBV27 and TRBJ2-3; no clear D. Sequencing used PBMCs. The CDR3 nucleotides read TGTGCCACCTCGGTGGTTCCGAGCACAGATACGCAGTATTTT. Translated: CATSVVPSTDTQYF.